The 28 T cell receptor beta chains presented below share a single source sample, sequenced in a study of blood T cell repertoires in COVID-19. Clones were sequenced by immunoSEQ multiplex PCR, and TCRdb holds only the in-frame ones, with some missing. Altogether a few hundred thousand clones are present, about nine tenths being singletons, with the ten largest covering 1%. The sequenced material came from peripheral blood. These receptors were obtained from a man over 45 with active or convalescent COVID-19.

The rearrangement uses TRBV5-1 and TRBJ1-2, with 7 nucleotides matching TRBD1. The V segment lost 0 bases and the J segment 0 bases; nucleotides outside the gene matches: 5. The CDR3 spans 16 residues. The germline V gene encodes CDR1 SGHRS and CDR2 YFSETQ. In DNA form, the CDR3 reads TGCGCCAGCAGCTTGGGGTACAGGGGTCCTAACTATGGCTACACCTTC. This encodes CASSLGYRGPNYGYTF. The full variable domain, in which reference TRBV5-1 and TRBJ1-2 provide the parts outside the CDR3, is KAGVTQTPRYLIKTRGQQVTLSCSPISGHRSVSWYQQTPGQGLQFLFEYFSETQRNKGNFPGRFSGRQFSNSRSEMNVSTLELGDSALYLCASSLGYRGPNYGYTFGSGTRLTVV.

In this sample, this clone turned up a few times. The V and J genes are TRBV10-1 and TRBJ2-2; possibly TRBD1 for D (6 bases). The CDR3 sequence is 13 residues long. Germline V lookup: CDR1 WNHNN, CDR2 SYGVQD (reference sequence). Trimming stripped 6 bases from V and 7 bases from J, with 12 bases between. CDR3 loop: CASRSRTDGELFF. CDR3 coding DNA: TGCGCCAGCAGGAGCCGGACAGACGGGGAGCTGTTTTTT.

V gene TRBV3-1 (or the pseudogene TRBV3-2) combines with J gene TRBJ1-1; D not certain. Germline V gene lookup returns CDR1 LGHDT and CDR2 YNNKEL (reference sequence). CDR3 length: 13 residues. The V end was cut by 1 base, the J end by 5 bases, with 8 bases between. CDR3 DNA sequence: TGTGCCAGCAGCCAAGTATCGGGGACTGAAGCTTTCTTT. Translated, it gives CASSQVSGTEAFF.

The chain couples TRBV28 to TRBJ2-7; possibly TRBD2 for D (7 bases). Germline lookup yields CDR1 MDHEN and CDR2 SYDVKM. CDR3 length equals 14 residues. V was cut by 6 bases and J by 6 bases, with 18 bases left in between. The CDR3 spells CASRPVGGAVEQYF. CDR3 sequence (DNA): TGTGCCAGCAGACCGGTGGGGGGGGCGGTCGAGCAGTACTTC. Supplemented by reference TRBV28 and TRBJ2-7, the full variable domain reads DVKVTQSSRYLVKRTGEKVFLECVQDMDHENMFWYRQDPGLGLRLIYFSYDVKMKEKGDIPEGYSVSREKKERFSLILESASTNQTSMYLCASRPVGGAVEQYFGPGTRLTVT.

The CDR3 protein is CASSLVVGPGSYEQYF. The DNA for the CDR3 is TGTGCCAGCAGTTTAGTGGTGGGCCCAGGATCCTACGAGCAGTACTTC. This chain connects TRBV28 to TRBJ2-7; D is undetermined. The V end was cut by 2 bases, the J end by 1 base, with 15 bases between. CDR3 length: 16 amino acids. Germline lookup yields CDR1 MDHEN and CDR2 SYDVKM.

This rearrangement joins TRBV19 to TRBJ2-2; 7 bases line up with TRBD1. The germline V gene has CDR1 LNHDA and CDR2 SQIVND (reference sequence). J was trimmed by 2 bases and V by 3 bases; bases with no gene match: 6. This CDR3 is built from 16 residues. CDR3 region: CASSILTGSNTGELFF. In nucleotides, the CDR3 is TGTGCCAGTAGTATTTTGACAGGGAGCAACACCGGGGAGCTGTTTTTT. Full variable domain (outside the CDR3, taken from reference TRBV19 and TRBJ2-2): DGGITQSPKYLFRKEGQNVTLSCEQNLNHDAMYWYRQDPGQGLRLIYYSQIVNDFQKGDIAEGYSVSREKKESFPLTVTSAQKNPTAFYLCASSILTGSNTGELFFGEGSRLTVL.

The CDR3 nucleotides read TGTGCCTTGGACAGTGCCTTGAGGGAGCAGTACTTC. It yields the protein CALDSALREQYF. The rearrangement uses TRBV6-5 and TRBJ2-7; perhaps TRBD1 as D (6 bases). Germline loops: CDR1 MNHEY, CDR2 SVGAGI. The CDR3 runs 12 residues. Between the trimmed V and J ends, which lost 11 bases and 7 bases, there was a span of 18 bases.

The chain links TRBV27 to TRBJ1-5; 7 nucleotides align to TRBD1. Germline-derived CDR1 and CDR2 are MNHEY and SMNVEV (reference sequence). CDR3 length equals 14 residues. V lost 4 bases and J lost 7; bases outside the gene matches: 7. The CDR3 protein is CASSSTGRGQPQHF. The CDR3 DNA reads as TGTGCCAGCAGTTCGACAGGGAGAGGGCAGCCCCAGCATTTT.

V and J are TRBV5-1 and TRBJ1-2; 7 nucleotides line up with TRBD1. V lost 4 bases to trimming and J lost 8 bases; unmatched junction nucleotides: 11. The germline CDR1 and CDR2 sequences are SGHRS and YFSETQ. The CDR3 runs to 14 residues. The CDR3 DNA reads as TGCGCCAGCAGCATCGGACAGGTCGTTGGGGGCTACACCTTC. It encodes CASSIGQVVGGYTF. Filled out from reference TRBV5-1 and TRBJ1-2, the complete variable domain reads KAGVTQTPRYLIKTRGQQVTLSCSPISGHRSVSWYQQTPGQGLQFLFEYFSETQRNKGNFPGRFSGRQFSNSRSEMNVSTLELGDSALYLCASSIGQVVGGYTFGSGTRLTVV.

The gene calls are TRBV11-2 and TRBJ2-5; 11 bases align to TRBD2. Trimming cost V 1 base and J 5 bases; bases outside gene matches: 15. This CDR3 has 19 amino acids. The germline V gene encodes CDR1 SGHAT and CDR2 FQNNGV. DNA for the CDR3: TGTGCCAGCAGCTTAGGGGCTAGCGGGAGGCCGGGGCGCAGGGAGACCCAGTACTTC. This codes for CASSLGASGRPGRRETQYF.

The chain joins TRBV21-1 to TRBJ2-1; the table's TRBD2 call for D was not verified on the DNA. TRBV21-1 is flagged as a pseudogene. The CDR3 is 16 residues long. The CDR3 here is CASSSEMGLAGNEQFF. In DNA, the CDR3 is TGTGCCAGCAGCTCTGAGATGGGACTAGCAGGCAATGAGCAGTTCTTC.

The CDR3: CAIGSGGRATDTQYF. DNA for the CDR3: TGTGCCATCGGTAGCGGCGGGAGGGCCACAGATACGCAGTATTTT. The chain joins TRBV10-3 to TRBJ2-3; 9 nucleotides line up with TRBD2. V lost 8 bases, J lost 2 bases, and 8 bases stayed unmatched. The germline CDR1 and CDR2 sequences are ENHRY and SYGVKD. This CDR3 comprises 15 residues.

This sequence joins TRBV3-1 (or the pseudogene TRBV3-2) and TRBJ2-1; TRBD2 is a possible D gene (7 bases). The CDR3 is 15 amino acids. The germline V gene encodes CDR1 LGHDT and CDR2 YNNKEL (reference sequence). Trimming removed 4 bases at V and 7 bases at J, with 17 bases between. The DNA for the CDR3 is TGTGCCAGCAGCCGCACACCGGGGGGCGAGAATGAGCAGTTCTTC. Residues: CASSRTPGGENEQFF.

The chain has TRBV3-1 (or the pseudogene TRBV3-2) and TRBJ1-5; D is unresolved. Germline CDR1 LGHDT, CDR2 YNNKEL (reference sequence). V was shortened by 1 base and J by 8 bases, with 6 bases between the two germline ends. This CDR3 comprises 12 residues. CDR3 bases: TGTGCCAGCAGCCAAGGCGGGGAGCCCCAGCATTTT. It is translated as CASSQGGEPQHF.

This chain connects TRBV19 to TRBJ1-2, with D possibly being TRBD1 (6 bases). Per the germline V gene, CDR1 is LNHDA and CDR2 is SQIVND (reference sequence). The CDR3 totals 16 residues. The V gene lost 2 bases and the J gene lost 3 bases, with 16 bases spanning the gap. DNA for the CDR3: TGTGCCAGTAGTATAAACGCCGCTGGGGGCGACTATGGCTACACCTTC. Translated, it gives CASSINAAGGDYGYTF.

The chain carries TRBV5-1 and TRBJ2-7, with 7 positions matching TRBD1. J gave up 2 bases and V 3 bases, and 11 bases lay outside the gene matches. Germline CDR1 reads SGHRS; CDR2 reads YFSETQ. The CDR3 runs to 16 residues. CDR3 in DNA: TGCGCCAGCAGCTCGATGTTGGGGACAGCTACCTACGAGCAGTACTTC. Protein sequence: CASSSMLGTATYEQYF.

The V call is TRBV7-6, the J call TRBJ2-1; 10 nucleotides align to TRBD2. The CDR3 loop spans 16 amino acids. Germline loops: CDR1 SGHVS, CDR2 FNYEAQ. With V trimmed by 0 bases and J by 9 bases, 8 bases remained unmatched. The CDR3 protein is CASSLAVAGGRVEQFF. DNA for the CDR3: TGTGCCAGCAGCTTAGCGGTAGCGGGGGGCCGGGTTGAGCAGTTCTTC.

The count of this clone is one. The chain is built from TRBV6-5 and TRBJ1-5; D might be TRBD1 (5 bases). CDR1 is MNHEY, CDR2 SVGAGI, per germline. Trimming removed 4 bases from V and 5 bases from J, with 15 bases in between. This CDR3 has 15 residues. The CDR3 DNA follows: TGTGCCAGCAGTTTTGACGGTCGGGGGGATCAGCCCCAGCATTTT. Amino acid sequence: CASSFDGRGDQPQHF.

The chain carries TRBV15 and TRBJ1-2; D uncertain. Germline V gene sequence: CDR1 LNHNV, CDR2 YYDKDF (reference sequence). The ends were cut back, 2 bases at V and 5 bases at J, with 21 bases in the middle. The CDR3 runs 17 residues. In DNA, the CDR3 is TGTGCCACCAGCAGATCGTTTCCCGAGGACTTTAGATATGGCTACACCTTC. As protein: CATSRSFPEDFRYGYTF.

For the CDR3, the DNA is TGTGCCAGCAGAGAACAGGGCACCGCGAACACTGAAGCTTTCTTT. Translating it yields CASREQGTANTEAFF. V gene TRBV6-4 combines with J gene TRBJ1-1; D may be TRBD1 (6 bases). V was cut by 6 bases and J by 1 base, with 15 bases left in between. The germline V gene encodes CDR1 MRHNA and CDR2 SNTAGT. There are 15 residues in the CDR3.

This chain uses TRBV29-1 with TRBJ2-7, with D possibly TRBD1 on 6 matching bases. Germline V gives CDR1 SQVTM, CDR2 ANQGSEA. The CDR3 extends over 13 amino acids. V was cut by 0 bases and J by 3 bases, with 9 bases left in between. The CDR3 sequence: CSVEEQGYYEQYF. The CDR3 DNA sequence: TGCAGCGTTGAAGAACAGGGCTACTACGAGCAGTACTTC.

This clone came up a few times. Different DNA sequences within this sample yield the same CDR3. The V call is TRBV19, the J call TRBJ1-5; 7 nucleotides line up with TRBD1. With 3 bases clipped from V and 6 bases from J, the junction kept 2 bases outside the gene matches. CDR3 size: 13 residues. Germline CDR1 is LNHDA and CDR2 is SQIVND (reference sequence). The CDR3 spells CASSIQGGQPQHF. As DNA, the CDR3 is TGTGCCAGTAGTATTCAGGGGGGTCAGCCCCAGCATTTT.

This chain connects TRBV29-1 to TRBJ1-1, with TRBD1 identical over 9 bases. CDR3 size: 17 residues. After removal of 7 bases from V and 2 bases from J, the junction contained 17 bases not matched to a gene. Germline loops: CDR1 SQVTM, CDR2 ANQGSEA. CDR3 sequence: CSARDSRTGVGNTEAFF. In DNA, the CDR3 is TGCAGCGCCCGTGACTCGAGGACAGGGGTCGGTAACACTGAAGCTTTCTTT.

This clone was counted a single time. J is TRBJ2-5 and V is TRBV24-1, with D maybe TRBD2 (5 bases). Germline loops: CDR1 KGHDR, CDR2 SFDVKD. The V and J ends lost 5 bases and 5 bases respectively, with 20 bases between them. This CDR3 comprises 16 residues. Written as DNA, the CDR3 is TGTGCCACCAGTGGTCTTAAGGGCGGACTGGCGGAGACCCAGTACTTC. As protein: CATSGLKGGLAETQYF.

The rearrangement uses TRBV18 and TRBJ1-1, with 9 positions matching TRBD1. CDR3 length: 14 residues. V gave up 3 bases and J gave up 5 bases; unmatched junction bases: 4. Germline V CDR1 and CDR2: KGHSH, LQKENI. Here the CDR3 reads CASSPRTGETEAFF. The CDR3 DNA is TGTGCCAGCTCACCGCGGACAGGGGAAACTGAAGCTTTCTTT.

This clone appeared once. As DNA, the CDR3 is TGTGCCAGCAGTTACTCGAAACTAGCGGGGGATGAGCAGTTCTTC. Its protein is CASSYSKLAGDEQFF. The chain employs TRBV6-2 or TRBV6-3 and TRBJ2-1; 11 nucleotides match TRBD2. J was trimmed by 8 bases and V by 0 bases; bases with no gene match: 3. The CDR3 length is 15 residues. Per the germline V gene, CDR1 is MNHEY and CDR2 is SVGEGT.

The chain links TRBV4-2 to TRBJ1-3; maybe TRBD1 (5 bases). The germline CDR1 and CDR2 sequences are LGHNA and YNFKEQ. V was clipped by 0 bases and J by 13 bases, with 16 bases between them. There are 14 residues in the CDR3. CDR3 sequence: CASSQDRSIGGIYF. The CDR3 DNA is TGTGCCAGCAGCCAAGATCGTTCGATTGGGGGGATATATTTT.

The chain couples TRBV20-1 to TRBJ2-1, with D maybe TRBD2 (5 bases). The ends were cut back, 4 bases at V and 9 bases at J, with 7 bases in the middle. This CDR3 comprises 10 residues. Germline CDR1 DFQATT, CDR2 SNEGSKA (reference sequence). CDR3: CSAMDFEQFF. The CDR3 DNA sequence: TGCAGTGCTATGGACTTTGAGCAGTTCTTC.